Listed here is a single T cell receptor (beta chain). Its target is unknown. The V gene end was trimmed by 4 bases and the J gene end by 12 bases; junction bases not matched to a gene: 11. CDR3 size: 14 residues. Germline V lookup: CDR1 ENHRY, CDR2 SYGVKD. Clones were sequenced by immunoSEQ multiplex PCR, and TCRdb holds only the in-frame ones, with some missing. The sample has some 2,000,000 clones, about 95% seen once. All donors were Caucasian adults living in Nashville, Tennessee. The data are from a study of shared clonotypes between healthy human individuals. Whole-study results and caveats: Non-shared clonotypes showed lower generation probabilities than clonotypes common to all four donors.

This receptor was taken from a young man in good health. J is TRBJ1-1 and V is TRBV10-3, with 10 bases fitting TRBD1. The sequenced sample was naive CD4+ T cells sorted from blood. As to subset: CD45RA+ positively selected. This CDR3 reads CAISGGQGSDGTFF. CDR3 nucleotide sequence: TGTGCCATCAGTGGGGGACAGGGGAGTGATGGGACTTTCTTT.